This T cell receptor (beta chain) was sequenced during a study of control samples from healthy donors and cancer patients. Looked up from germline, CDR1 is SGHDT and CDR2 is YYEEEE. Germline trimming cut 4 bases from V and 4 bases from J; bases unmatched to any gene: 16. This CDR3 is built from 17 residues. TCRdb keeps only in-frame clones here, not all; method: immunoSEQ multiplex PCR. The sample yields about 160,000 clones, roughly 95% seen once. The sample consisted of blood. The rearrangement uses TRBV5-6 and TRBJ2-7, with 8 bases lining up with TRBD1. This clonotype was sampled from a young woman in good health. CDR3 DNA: TGTGCCAGCAGCGGCGGAGCTGGACAGGGTCGCGAATACGAGCAGTACTTC. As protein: CASSGGAGQGREYEQYF.